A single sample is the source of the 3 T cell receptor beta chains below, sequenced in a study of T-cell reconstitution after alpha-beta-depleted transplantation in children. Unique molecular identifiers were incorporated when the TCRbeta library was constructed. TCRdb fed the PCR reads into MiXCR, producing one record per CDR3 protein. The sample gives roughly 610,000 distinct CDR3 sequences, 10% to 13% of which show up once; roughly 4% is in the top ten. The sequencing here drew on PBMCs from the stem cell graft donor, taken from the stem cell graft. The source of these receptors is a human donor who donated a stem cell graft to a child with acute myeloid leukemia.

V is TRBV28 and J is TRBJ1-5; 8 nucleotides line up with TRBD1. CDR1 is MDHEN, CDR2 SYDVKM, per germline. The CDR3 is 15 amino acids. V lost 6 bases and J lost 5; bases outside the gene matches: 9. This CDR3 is CASSPRHRGDQPQHF. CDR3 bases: TGTGCCAGCAGCCCCAGACACAGGGGGGATCAGCCCCAGCATTTT.

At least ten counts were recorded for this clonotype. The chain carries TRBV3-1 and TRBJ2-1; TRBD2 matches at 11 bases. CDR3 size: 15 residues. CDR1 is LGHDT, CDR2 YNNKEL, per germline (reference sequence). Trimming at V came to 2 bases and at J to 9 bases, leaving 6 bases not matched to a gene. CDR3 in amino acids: CASSQTSGRLGEQFF. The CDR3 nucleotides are TGTGCCAGCAGCCAAACTAGCGGGAGACTCGGTGAGCAGTTCTTC.

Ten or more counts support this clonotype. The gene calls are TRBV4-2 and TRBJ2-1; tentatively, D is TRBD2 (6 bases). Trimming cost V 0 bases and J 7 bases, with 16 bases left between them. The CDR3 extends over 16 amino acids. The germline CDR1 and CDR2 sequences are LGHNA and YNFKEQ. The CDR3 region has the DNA TGTGCCAGCAGCCAAGAGGCGACTAGGGAATATAATGAGCAGTTCTTC. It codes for CASSQEATREYNEQFF.